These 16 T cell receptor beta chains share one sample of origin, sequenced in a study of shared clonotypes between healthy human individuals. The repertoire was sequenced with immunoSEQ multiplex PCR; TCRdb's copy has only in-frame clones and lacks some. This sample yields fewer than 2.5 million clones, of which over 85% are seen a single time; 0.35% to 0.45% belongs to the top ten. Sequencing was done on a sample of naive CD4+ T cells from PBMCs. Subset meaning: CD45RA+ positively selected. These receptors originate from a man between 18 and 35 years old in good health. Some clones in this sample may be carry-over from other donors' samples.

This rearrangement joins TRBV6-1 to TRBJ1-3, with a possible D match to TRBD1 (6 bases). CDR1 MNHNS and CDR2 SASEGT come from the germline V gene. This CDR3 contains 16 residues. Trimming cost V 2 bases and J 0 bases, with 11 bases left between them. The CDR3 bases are TGTGCCAGCAGTGAACTGGGGACATACTCTGGAAACACCATATATTTT. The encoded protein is CASSELGTYSGNTIYF.

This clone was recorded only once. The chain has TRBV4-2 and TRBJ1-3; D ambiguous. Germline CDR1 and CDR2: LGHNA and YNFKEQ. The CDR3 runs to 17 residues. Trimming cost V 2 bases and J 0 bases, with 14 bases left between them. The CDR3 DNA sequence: TGTGCCAGCAGCCAACCTAGGACGGAGAGCTCTGGAAACACCATATATTTT. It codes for CASSQPRTESSGNTIYF.

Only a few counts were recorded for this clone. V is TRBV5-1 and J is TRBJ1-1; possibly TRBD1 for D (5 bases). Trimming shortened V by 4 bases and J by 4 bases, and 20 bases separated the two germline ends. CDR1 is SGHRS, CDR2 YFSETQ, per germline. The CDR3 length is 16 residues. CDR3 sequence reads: CASSPRSGPSFTEAFF. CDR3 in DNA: TGCGCCAGCAGCCCAAGGTCAGGGCCGTCGTTCACTGAAGCTTTCTTT.

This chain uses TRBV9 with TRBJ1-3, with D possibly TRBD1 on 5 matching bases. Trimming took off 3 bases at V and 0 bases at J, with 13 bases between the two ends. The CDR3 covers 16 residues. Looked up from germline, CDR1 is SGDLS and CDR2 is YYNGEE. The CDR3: CASSDRQHYSGNTIYF. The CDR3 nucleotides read TGTGCCAGCAGCGATAGACAGCATTACTCTGGAAACACCATATATTTT.

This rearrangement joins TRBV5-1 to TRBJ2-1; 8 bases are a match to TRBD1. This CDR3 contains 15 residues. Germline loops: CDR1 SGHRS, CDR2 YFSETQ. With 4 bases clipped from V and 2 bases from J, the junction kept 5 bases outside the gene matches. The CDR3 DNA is TGCGCCAGCAGCGTCGGACAGGGACCCTACAATGAGCAGTTCTTC. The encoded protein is CASSVGQGPYNEQFF.

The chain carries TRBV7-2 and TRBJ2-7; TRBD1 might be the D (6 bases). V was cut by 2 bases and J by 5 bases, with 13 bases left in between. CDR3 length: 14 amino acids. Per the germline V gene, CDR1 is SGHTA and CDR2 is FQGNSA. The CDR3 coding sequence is TGTGCCAGCAGCTTATCTAGGGACAATCACGAGCAGTACTTC. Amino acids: CASSLSRDNHEQYF.

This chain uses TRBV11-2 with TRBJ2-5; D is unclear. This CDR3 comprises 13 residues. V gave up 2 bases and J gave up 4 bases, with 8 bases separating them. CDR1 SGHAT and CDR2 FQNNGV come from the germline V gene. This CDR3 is CASSLTQPETQYF. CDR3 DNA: TGTGCCAGCAGCTTAACACAGCCAGAGACCCAGTACTTC.

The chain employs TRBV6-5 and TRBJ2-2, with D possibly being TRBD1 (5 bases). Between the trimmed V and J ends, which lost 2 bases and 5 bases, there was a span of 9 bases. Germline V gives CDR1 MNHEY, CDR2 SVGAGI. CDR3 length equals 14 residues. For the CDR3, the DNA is TGTGCCAGCAGTTACCGAAGACAGACCGGGGAGCTGTTTTTT. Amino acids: CASSYRRQTGELFF.

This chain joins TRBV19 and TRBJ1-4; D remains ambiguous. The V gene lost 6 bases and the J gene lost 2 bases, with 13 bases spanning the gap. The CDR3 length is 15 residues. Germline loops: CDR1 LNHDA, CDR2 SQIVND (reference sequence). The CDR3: CASRGSLGTNEKLFF. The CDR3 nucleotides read TGTGCCAGTAGGGGATCCCTGGGCACTAATGAAAAACTGTTTTTT.

The CDR3 loop is CASSLAPTGWGMNTEAFF. DNA for the CDR3: TGTGCCAGCAGCTTAGCCCCTACAGGTTGGGGGATGAACACTGAAGCTTTCTTT. The chain joins TRBV11-2 to TRBJ1-1; D may be TRBD1 (5 bases). The CDR3 has 18 residues. V lost 1 base and J 0 bases, leaving 18 bases between the germline ends. The germline CDR1 and CDR2 sequences are SGHAT and FQNNGV.

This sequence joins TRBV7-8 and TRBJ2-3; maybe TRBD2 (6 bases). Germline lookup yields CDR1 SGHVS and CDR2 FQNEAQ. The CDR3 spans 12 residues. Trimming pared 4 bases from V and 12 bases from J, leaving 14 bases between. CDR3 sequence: CASSSGRGFQYF. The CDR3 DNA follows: TGTGCCAGCAGCTCCGGACGGGGGTTTCAGTATTTT.

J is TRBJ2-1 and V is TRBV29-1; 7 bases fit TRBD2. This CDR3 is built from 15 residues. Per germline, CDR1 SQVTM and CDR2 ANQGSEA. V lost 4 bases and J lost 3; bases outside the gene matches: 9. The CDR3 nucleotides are TGCAGCGTTGGCCTTCCTCTAGCGGACTACAATGAGCAGTTCTTC. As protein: CSVGLPLADYNEQFF.

The CDR3 is CASSSVVFTGELFF. For the CDR3, the DNA is TGTGCCAGTAGTTCAGTAGTGTTCACCGGGGAGCTGTTTTTT. V usage is TRBV19 and J usage is TRBJ2-2; D is ambiguous. This CDR3 is 14 amino acids long. CDR1 is LNHDA and CDR2 is SQIVND in the germline V gene (reference sequence). Trimming removed 5 bases from V and 4 bases from J, with 11 bases in between.

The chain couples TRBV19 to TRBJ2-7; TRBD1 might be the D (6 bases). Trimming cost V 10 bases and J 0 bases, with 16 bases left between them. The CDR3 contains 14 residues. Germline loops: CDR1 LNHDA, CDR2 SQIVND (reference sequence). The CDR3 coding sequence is TGTGCCACCAGGAAGACAGGAAACTCCTACGAGCAGTACTTC. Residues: CATRKTGNSYEQYF.

This CDR3 reads CASSHGGSGSYNEQFF. The CDR3 coding sequence is TGTGCCAGCAGCCATGGGGGCAGCGGGAGTTACAATGAGCAGTTCTTC. V gene TRBV27 combines with J gene TRBJ2-1, with 8 bases identical to TRBD2. Germline V gene data show CDR1 as MNHEY and CDR2 as SMNVEV (reference sequence). The CDR3 sequence is 16 residues long. V shed 6 bases and J 4 bases; nucleotides not matched to a gene: 11.

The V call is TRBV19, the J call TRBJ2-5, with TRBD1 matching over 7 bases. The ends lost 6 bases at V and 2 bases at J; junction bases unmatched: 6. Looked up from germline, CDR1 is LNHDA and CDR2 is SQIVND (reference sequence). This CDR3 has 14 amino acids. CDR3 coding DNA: TGTGCCAGTAGCAGGGACAGTTATCAAGAGACCCAGTACTTC. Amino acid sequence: CASSRDSYQETQYF.